This TCR beta chain was captured in a study of cytomegalovirus exposure and HLA in healthy donors. Across the study: Per a later analysis, the roughly 670 first-cohort and some 110 validation repertoires shared one platform.

Points from the study as a whole: Most TCR sequences were uncommon, yet certain public TCRs appeared in many donors. In vitro assays verified that three CMV-associated chains recognized CMV antigens specifically.

Notes on this clone: Its antigen is not identified.

TCRdb keeps only in-frame clones here, not all; method: immunoSEQ multiplex PCR. Of 120,000 to 150,000 clones in the sample, approximately 88% were seen once. The specimen was PBMCs. The receptor was derived from a man aged 18 to 30 in good health and CMV-seropositive.

The CDR3 DNA sequence: TGTGCCAGACCACACAGCTCCTACAATGAGCAGTTCTTC. Translation gives CARPHSSYNEQFF. The chain has TRBV6-1 and TRBJ2-1, with D uncertain. CDR3 length equals 13 residues. Trimming pared 9 bases from V and 0 bases from J, leaving 9 bases between. Germline CDR1 MNHNS, CDR2 SASEGT.